Listed below are T cell receptor beta chains from one sample, sequenced in a study of T cell responses to AZD1222 COVID-19 vaccine. Generated by immunoSEQ multiplex PCR, the TCRdb table keeps only in-frame clones and is missing some. The repertoire holds about 190,000 clones, with about 94% as singletons. Sample: peripheral blood, taken on day 0 of AZD1222 vaccination. These receptors were obtained from an adult in good health. CDR3s include the opening cysteine and the closing phenylalanine or tryptophan. The D gene is left open where the match is weak. Size values are once, few and many counts, or a class for expanded clones, and some rows have none.

D gene	V gene	J gene	clone size	CDR3 protein	CDR3 DNA
NA	TRBV11-2	TRBJ1-1	NA	CASRFGPRSTEAFF	TGTGCCAGCAGGTTCGGTCCCCGCTCCACTGAAGCTTTCTTT
NA	TRBV9	TRBJ1-2	NA	CASSPSGTGSYGYTF	TGTGCCAGCAGCCCGTCCGGGACTGGCTCTTATGGCTACACCTTC
TRBD1	TRBV10-3	TRBJ1-3	NA	CATTGDLGSNTIYF	TGTGCCACGACAGGGGACTTGGGGTCGAACACCATATATTTT
TRBD1	TRBV27	TRBJ1-4	NA	CATDQKGAYEKLFF	TGTGCCACCGATCAAAAGGGGGCTTATGAAAAACTGTTTTTT
NA	TRBV13	TRBJ2-2	NA	CASTRAGGTGELFF	TGTGCCAGCACCCGAGCTGGGGGGACCGGGGAGCTGTTTTTT
NA	TRBV5-6	TRBJ1-1	once	CASSFARDLITEAFF	TGTGCCAGCAGCTTCGCAAGGGATCTCATCACTGAAGCTTTCTTT
TRBD2	TRBV6-2/TRBV6-3	TRBJ2-1	NA	CASSYSASGQNNEQFF	TGTGCCAGCAGTTACTCAGCTAGCGGGCAGAACAATGAGCAGTTCTTC
TRBD1	TRBV7-2	TRBJ2-3	NA	CASSLPDREPSTDTQYF	TGTGCCAGCAGCTTACCCGACAGGGAACCTAGCACAGATACGCAGTATTTT
NA	TRBV5-4	TRBJ1-6	NA	CASSLDSQGYNSPLHF	TGTGCCAGCAGCTTGGACTCCCAGGGTTATAATTCACCCCTCCACTTT
NA	TRBV30	TRBJ1-5	NA	CAWNLQDGLSNQPQHF	TGTGCCTGGAACCTGCAGGACGGCCTCTCCAATCAGCCCCAGCATTTT
TRBD1	TRBV19	TRBJ1-1	NA	CASSTSGQSHEAFF	TGTGCCAGTAGTACGTCGGGACAGAGTCATGAAGCTTTCTTT
TRBD1	TRBV9	TRBJ1-4	NA	CASSVGTANEKLFF	TGTGCCAGCAGCGTCGGGACAGCTAATGAAAAACTGTTTTTT
NA	TRBV5-6	TRBJ2-7	NA	CASSLVRLSDSYEQYF	TGTGCCAGCAGCTTGGTACGACTTTCCGACTCCTACGAGCAGTACTTC
NA	TRBV28	TRBJ1-2	once	CASSLTGMLSYGYTF	TGTGCCAGCAGTTTAACAGGGATGTTAAGCTATGGCTACACCTTC
NA	TRBV7-9	TRBJ1-6	NA	CASSLGSGANSPLHF	TGTGCCAGCAGCTTAGGGTCAGGGGCCAATTCACCCCTCCACTTT
TRBD2	TRBV10-3	TRBJ2-5	once	CAVAGTSTETQYF	TGTGCCGTCGCCGGGACTAGCACAGAGACCCAGTACTTC
NA	TRBV2	TRBJ2-1	NA	CASSEAYEQFF	TGTGCCAGCAGTGAAGCCTATGAGCAGTTCTTC
TRBD2	TRBV19	TRBJ2-1	NA	CASSILPSGSYNEQFF	TGTGCCAGTAGTATACTTCCTAGCGGGAGTTACAATGAGCAGTTCTTC
TRBD1	TRBV30	TRBJ1-5	once	CAWSVRDRNQPQHF	TGTGCCTGGAGTGTAAGGGACAGAAATCAGCCCCAGCATTTT
NA	TRBV19	TRBJ2-1	NA	CASSHGPSEQFF	TGTGCCAGTAGCCACGGGCCCAGCGAGCAGTTCTTC
TRBD1	TRBV2	TRBJ1-6	once	CASRVPGQGPNSPLHF	TGTGCCAGCAGGGTCCCCGGACAGGGACCTAATTCACCCCTCCACTTT
NA	TRBV29-1	TRBJ2-1	NA	CSVEGQVNSYNEQFF	TGCAGCGTTGAAGGACAGGTAAATTCCTACAATGAGCAGTTCTTC
NA	TRBV29-1	TRBJ2-5	NA	CSVGDGETQYF	TGCAGCGTTGGGGACGGTGAGACCCAGTACTTC
TRBD1	TRBV2	TRBJ1-1	NA	CASSGRGQAFF	TGTGCCAGCAGCGGCAGGGGGCAAGCTTTCTTT
TRBD2	TRBV4-2	TRBJ2-5	NA	CASSQGSLGLAGETQYF	TGTGCCAGCAGCCAGGGCTCCCTGGGACTAGCGGGTGAGACCCAGTACTTC
NA	TRBV19	TRBJ2-1	NA	CASTTYAPGSSYNEQFF	TGTGCCAGTACTACCTATGCCCCGGGTTCCTCCTACAATGAGCAGTTCTTC
TRBD1	TRBV19	TRBJ2-7	NA	CASSMGTVHYEQYF	TGTGCCAGTAGTATGGGGACAGTCCATTACGAGCAGTACTTC
TRBD1	TRBV3-1/TRBV3-2	TRBJ1-1	NA	CASSDRVNTEAFF	TGTGCCAGCAGCGACAGGGTGAACACTGAAGCTTTCTTT
NA	TRBV29-1	TRBJ2-7	NA	CSVFRDSEQYF	TGCAGCGTTTTCAGGGACTCCGAGCAGTACTTC
NA	TRBV25-1	TRBJ2-5	NA	CASRGIGQQETQYF	TGTGCCAGCAGGGGTATCGGACAGCAAGAGACCCAGTACTTC
TRBD1	TRBV7-2	TRBJ2-7	NA	CASSLEQGFHEQYF	TGTGCCAGCAGCTTAGAACAGGGGTTTCACGAGCAGTACTTC
TRBD1	TRBV28	TRBJ1-6	NA	CASRKPGQSSYNSPLHF	TGTGCCAGCAGAAAGCCGGGACAGAGCTCCTATAATTCACCCCTCCACTTT
TRBD2	TRBV28	TRBJ2-7	once	CASSLRGTSGRSYEQYF	TGTGCCAGCAGTTTAAGAGGGACTAGCGGGAGGAGCTACGAGCAGTACTTC
NA	TRBV14	TRBJ2-2	NA	CASSQVRGSGELFF	TGTGCCAGCAGCCAAGTTCGGGGGTCCGGGGAGCTGTTTTTT
NA	TRBV6-5	TRBJ1-1	NA	CASSYHTNTEAFF	TGTGCCAGCAGTTACCATACGAACACTGAAGCTTTCTTT
TRBD1	TRBV19	TRBJ2-1	NA	CASTRSRTGLNEQFF	TGTGCCAGTACCCGGTCTAGGACAGGCCTAAATGAGCAGTTCTTC
NA	TRBV14	TRBJ2-2	NA	CASSQVYGSGGELFF	TGTGCCAGCAGCCAAGTGTACGGGAGCGGTGGGGAGCTGTTTTTT
TRBD2	TRBV6-4	TRBJ2-3	NA	CASSLSITSGDTDTQYF	TGTGCCAGCAGCCTTTCTATCACTAGCGGAGACACAGATACGCAGTATTTT
NA	TRBV28	TRBJ2-5	once	CASIPRGSMETQYF	TGTGCCAGCATACCCCGAGGGAGTATGGAGACCCAGTACTTC
TRBD2	TRBV18	TRBJ2-7	NA	CASSPGLAGVYEQYF	TGTGCCAGCTCACCAGGACTAGCGGGGGTATACGAGCAGTACTTC
NA	TRBV3-1/TRBV3-2	TRBJ2-3	NA	CASSQGLDGATDTQYF	TGTGCCAGCAGCCAAGGCCTGGACGGAGCCACAGATACGCAGTATTTT
TRBD2	TRBV30	TRBJ2-5	once	CAWSYGGWETQYF	TGTGCCTGGAGCTACGGGGGGTGGGAGACCCAGTACTTC
NA	TRBV5-1	TRBJ1-2	NA	CASSGVGGYTF	TGCGCCAGCAGCGGCGTGGGTGGCTACACCTTC
NA	TRBV27	TRBJ1-5	NA	CASRPLPGLSNQPQHF	TGTGCCAGCAGACCCCTACCGGGCCTAAGCAATCAGCCCCAGCATTTT
TRBD2	TRBV27	TRBJ2-3	NA	CASRPGLAEQRRIADTQYF	TGTGCCAGCAGACCGGGACTAGCGGAACAAAGGAGGATCGCAGATACGCAGTATTTT
TRBD1	TRBV6-5	TRBJ2-7	NA	CASSYSPTGTGREQYF	TGTGCCAGCAGTTACTCGCCCACCGGGACAGGGAGGGAGCAGTACTTC
TRBD1	TRBV11-2	TRBJ2-3	NA	CASSKDRGRDTQYF	TGTGCCAGCAGCAAGGACAGGGGGCGAGATACGCAGTATTTT
TRBD2	TRBV29-1	TRBJ2-7	once	CSVQPSGRYEQYF	TGCAGCGTGCAGCCTAGCGGGAGATACGAGCAGTACTTC
NA	TRBV2	TRBJ1-6	NA	CASSEFAAYNSPLHF	TGTGCCAGCAGTGAATTCGCGGCATATAATTCACCCCTCCACTTT
TRBD1	TRBV6-1	TRBJ2-7	once	CASSGRRGRGRDEQYF	TGTGCCAGCAGTGGTCGTCGGGGCAGGGGGCGAGACGAGCAGTACTTC
NA	TRBV2	TRBJ1-5	NA	CASSEARGRDQPQHF	TGTGCCAGCAGTGAAGCGCGAGGCCGAGATCAGCCCCAGCATTTT
TRBD1	TRBV5-1	TRBJ2-7	NA	CASSFEGAYEQYF	TGCGCCAGCAGCTTCGAGGGGGCGTACGAGCAGTACTTC
NA	TRBV27	TRBJ1-2	NA	CASSPSSGGGQYFYGYTF	TGTGCCAGCAGCCCCTCGAGTGGTGGTGGGCAGTACTTCTATGGCTACACCTTC
NA	TRBV5-1	TRBJ2-7	few	CASSFTGTYEQYF	TGCGCCAGCAGCTTCACCGGAACCTACGAGCAGTACTTC